The clone carrying this T cell receptor (beta chain) was counted once. The data stem from a study of graft-versus-host responses after intestinal transplantation. The CDR3 extends over 12 amino acids. CDR1 LNHDA and CDR2 SQIVND come from the germline V gene (reference sequence). The ends were cut back, 3 bases at V and 10 bases at J, with 12 bases in the middle. Clones were sequenced by immunoSEQ multiplex PCR, and TCRdb holds only the in-frame ones, with some missing. The profile covers almost 55,000 clones, with 91% appearing a single time and roughly 6% taken by the ten largest. The source was PBMCs, collected 650 to 690 days after intestinal transplant. The sequence was obtained from a human patient who received an intestinal transplant, so some T cells may come from the graft donor. V gene TRBV19 combines with J gene TRBJ1-1; the D gene is possibly TRBD1 (5 bases). In DNA, the CDR3 is TGTGCCAGTAGTATGGGAGGGGACGGAGCTTTCTTT. Protein sequence: CASSMGGDGAFF. The full variable domain, completed using reference TRBV19 and TRBJ1-1, is DGGITQSPKYLFRKEGQNVTLSCEQNLNHDAMYWYRQDPGQGLRLIYYSQIVNDFQKGDIAEGYSVSREKKESFPLTVTSAQKNPTAFYLCASSMGGDGAFFGQGTRLTVV.